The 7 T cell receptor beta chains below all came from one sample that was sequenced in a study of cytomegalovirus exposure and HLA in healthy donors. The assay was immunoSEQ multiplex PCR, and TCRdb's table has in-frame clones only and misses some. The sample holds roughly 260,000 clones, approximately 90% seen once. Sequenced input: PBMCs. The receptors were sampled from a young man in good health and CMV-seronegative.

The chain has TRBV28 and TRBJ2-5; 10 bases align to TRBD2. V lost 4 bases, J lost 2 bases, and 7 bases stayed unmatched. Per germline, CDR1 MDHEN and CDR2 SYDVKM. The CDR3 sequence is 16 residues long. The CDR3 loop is CASSSLGSGGQETQYF. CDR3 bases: TGTGCCAGCAGTTCCCTAGGTAGCGGGGGGCAAGAGACCCAGTACTTC.

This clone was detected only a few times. The CDR3, as DNA: TGCAGTGCAATAGTGACAGTGGAAGCTTTCTTT. The encoded protein is CSAIVTVEAFF. The rearrangement joins TRBV20-1 to TRBJ1-1; weak D call: TRBD1 (5 bases). CDR1 and CDR2 (germline): DFQATT, SNEGSKA (reference sequence). Trimming took off 6 bases at V and 8 bases at J, with 13 bases between the two ends. The CDR3 sequence is 11 residues long.

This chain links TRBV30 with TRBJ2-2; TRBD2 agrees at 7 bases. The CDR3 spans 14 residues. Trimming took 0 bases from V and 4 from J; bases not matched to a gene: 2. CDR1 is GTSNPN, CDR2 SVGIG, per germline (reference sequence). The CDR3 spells CAWSVSGSTGELFF. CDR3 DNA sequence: TGTGCCTGGAGTGTTAGCGGGTCCACCGGGGAGCTGTTTTTT.

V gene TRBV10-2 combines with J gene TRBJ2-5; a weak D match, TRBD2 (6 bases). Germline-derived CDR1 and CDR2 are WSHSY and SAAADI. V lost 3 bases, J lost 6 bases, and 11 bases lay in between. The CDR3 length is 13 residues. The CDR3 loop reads CASSELEGKTQYF. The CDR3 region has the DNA TGCGCCAGCAGTGAATTGGAGGGAAAGACCCAGTACTTC.

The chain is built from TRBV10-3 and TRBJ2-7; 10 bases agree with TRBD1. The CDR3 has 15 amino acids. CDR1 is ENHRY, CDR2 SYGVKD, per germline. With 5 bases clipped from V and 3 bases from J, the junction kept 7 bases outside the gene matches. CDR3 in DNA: TGTGCCATCAGTCCGACCGGGACAGGGGTCTACGAGCAGTACTTC. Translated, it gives CAISPTGTGVYEQYF.

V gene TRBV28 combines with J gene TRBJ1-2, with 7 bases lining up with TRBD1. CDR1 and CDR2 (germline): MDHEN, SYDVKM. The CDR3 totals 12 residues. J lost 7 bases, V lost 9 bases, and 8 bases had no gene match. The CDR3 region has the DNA TGTGCCAGAAGGAACAGGGGTGGTGGCTACACCTTC. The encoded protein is CARRNRGGGYTF.

The CDR3 DNA is TGTGCCAGCAGTTTACCCGGGACAGGGGTACACGAGCAGTACTTC. Its translation: CASSLPGTGVHEQYF. The genes are TRBV27 and TRBJ2-7, with 10 bases lining up with TRBD1. The CDR3 loop spans 15 amino acids. Germline loops: CDR1 MNHEY, CDR2 SMNVEV (reference sequence). V was clipped by 2 bases and J by 5 bases; unmatched bases: 6.